The clone carrying this T cell receptor beta chain was seen more than once but under ten times. Its antigen is as yet unknown. Trimming removed 6 bases from V and 4 bases from J, with 12 bases in between. This CDR3 region has 13 residues. CDR1 is SEHNR, CDR2 FQNEAQ, per germline (reference sequence). The data belong to a study of T cell repertoires in cytomegalovirus infection. Looking at the study overall: Selected CMV epitopes included recently identified HLA-C-restricted ones as well as well-studied HLA-B-restricted ones. It can be stated that public TCR beta signatures indicated CMV infection as well as a matching HLA type.

MiXCR, run by TCRdb on the reads, gives a single entry per CDR3 protein. The sample includes roughly 280,000 distinct CDR3 sequences, roughly 21% of them seen just once. Findings of the study overall: Based on cumulative public TCR beta family frequency, carriers of CMV plus the relevant HLA were identified. The study found HLA-C-restricted CMV-specific TCR beta clonotypes dominating the ex vivo response.

J is TRBJ1-1 and V is TRBV7-9; D gene ambiguous. The receptor was derived from a human donor in good health (CMV status not recorded). Some clones in this sample may be carry-over from other donors' samples. The starting material was cultured PBMCs, obtained from culture after CMV antigen stimulation. The CDR3 DNA reads TGTGCCAGCAGTCAACAACGAGGCACTGAAGCTTTCTTT. Its protein product is CASSQQRGTEAFF.